Below, 24 T cell receptor beta chains from the same sample are listed, as sequenced in a study of monozygotic twins with inflammatory bowel disease. TCRdb reworked the 5' RACE reads into one entry per CDR3 protein, no DNA. This sample's table reports over 150,000 distinct CDR3 sequences. Sequenced: blood. The source of these receptors is a human donor with ulcerative colitis or Crohn's disease, or a healthy co-twin of an affected twin (not recorded which).

The rearrangement uses TRBV7-8 and TRBJ2-7; checking the TCRdb D call of TRBD2 is not possible without DNA. CDR1 is SGHVS, CDR2 FQNEAQ, per germline. The CDR3 consists of 15 residues. CDR3 amino acids: CASMFVGTDGHEQYF.

The chain couples TRBV7-2 to TRBJ2-1. The CDR3 is made up of 12 amino acids. In germline, CDR1 is SGHTA, CDR2 FQGNSA. This CDR3 reads CASSLAARDQFF. Full variable domain (rest looked up from reference TRBV7-2 and TRBJ2-1): GAGVSQSPSNKVTEKGKDVELRCDPISGHTALYWYRQSLGQGLEFLIYFQGNSAPDKSGLPSDRFSAERTGGSVSTLTIQRTQQEDSAVYLCASSLAARDQFFGPGTRLTVL.

The chain employs TRBV7-2 and TRBJ1-2; with no DNA, the TCRdb D assignment of TRBD1 cannot be verified. Per germline, CDR1 SGHTA and CDR2 FQGNSA. This CDR3 is built from 15 residues. CDR3 region: CASSLNGGRDYGYTF.

This rearrangement joins TRBV29-1 to TRBJ1-5. Germline V gene sequence: CDR1 SQVTM, CDR2 ANQGSEA. The CDR3 runs to 13 residues. This CDR3 reads CSVEVQTGQPQHF. Looking up the rest from reference TRBV29-1 and TRBJ1-5 gives the full variable domain: SAVISQKPSRDICQRGTSLTIQCQVDSQVTMMFWYRQQPGQSLTLIATANQGSEATYESGFVIDKFPISRPNLTFSTLTVSNMSPEDSSIYLCSVEVQTGQPQHFGDGTRLSIL.

The J gene is TRBJ2-7, the V gene TRBV27; as DNA is missing, the TRBD1 call by TCRdb cannot be tested. Germline V CDR1 and CDR2: MNHEY, SMNVEV (reference sequence). This CDR3 spans 14 amino acids. The CDR3 reads CASSSQGQGYEQYF.

V usage is TRBV20-1 and J usage is TRBJ2-1; TCRdb's D call of TRBD2 is untestable without DNA. This CDR3 is 14 amino acids long. Germline lookup yields CDR1 DFQATT and CDR2 SNEGSKA (reference sequence). The CDR3 loop reads CSASAETRLNEQFF.

The rearrangement links TRBV5-1 to TRBJ2-3; TCRdb returns TRBD1, unconfirmable since there is no DNA. The length of the CDR3 is 18 residues. In germline, CDR1 is SGHRS, CDR2 YFSETQ. This CDR3 reads CASSLGTGTRRHTDTQYF.

This sequence joins TRBV7-9 and TRBJ2-5. This CDR3 spans 13 amino acids. The germline gives CDR1 SEHNR, CDR2 FQNEAQ (reference sequence). CDR3 protein: CASSLVSSRTQYF.

CDR3 amino acids: CASRRDRGLVEQYF. The rearrangement joins TRBV7-9 to TRBJ2-7; TCRdb indicates TRBD1, and absent DNA this call remains unverified. Germline assignment: CDR1 SEHNR and CDR2 FQNEAQ (reference sequence). The CDR3 is 14 amino acids.

V gene TRBV12-3 or TRBV12-4 combines with J gene TRBJ2-3; absent DNA, TCRdb's TRBD2 call cannot be checked. This CDR3 comprises 15 residues. The CDR3 sequence: CASSLTSGGIDTQYF.

This chain connects TRBV5-1 to TRBJ2-7. The germline V gene has CDR1 SGHRS and CDR2 YFSETQ. This CDR3 comprises 13 residues. The CDR3 sequence is CASSLGRSDEQYF.

The chain couples TRBV7-2 to TRBJ2-2; TCRdb returns TRBD1, unconfirmable since there is no DNA. CDR1 and CDR2 (germline): SGHTA, FQGNSA. The CDR3 runs to 16 residues. CDR3 protein: CASSPRGRANTGELFF.

The CDR3 reads CASSFMSENSPLHF. The rearrangement uses TRBV12-3 or TRBV12-4 and TRBJ1-6. The CDR3 length is 14 residues.

V is TRBV20-1 and J is TRBJ2-3; the TCRdb D gene call, TRBD2, has no DNA to confirm it. The CDR3 length is 17 residues. CDR1 is DFQATT, CDR2 SNEGSKA, per germline (reference sequence). The CDR3 loop is CSARDWASGHSTDTQYF.

V usage is TRBV19 and J usage is TRBJ1-5. The CDR3 is made up of 15 amino acids. CDR1 is LNHDA and CDR2 is SQIVND in the germline V gene (reference sequence). This chain's CDR3 is CASSIWAGTDQPQHF.

V is TRBV20-1 and J is TRBJ2-7; the TRBD1 assignment by TCRdb is unverifiable without DNA. Germline lookup yields CDR1 DFQATT and CDR2 SNEGSKA (reference sequence). The CDR3 loop spans 12 amino acids. The chain's CDR3 is CSGEGQTYEQYF.

The chain recombines TRBV5-5 with TRBJ1-2; lacking DNA, the TRBD1 call made by TCRdb goes unchecked. CDR3 size: 16 residues. Germline V gene sequence: CDR1 SGHKS, CDR2 YYEKEE (reference sequence). CDR3 residues: CASSLGTGTGDYGYTF.

The chain employs TRBV29-1 and TRBJ2-3. Germline loops: CDR1 SQVTM, CDR2 ANQGSEA. The CDR3 totals 12 residues. The CDR3 here is CSAHLGPDTQYF.

The chain combines TRBV7-8 with TRBJ2-1. CDR1 and CDR2 (germline): SGHVS, FQNEAQ. The CDR3 totals 16 residues. The CDR3 region is CASSLGIREGLTEQFF. Combining the CDR3 with reference TRBV7-8 and TRBJ2-1 gives the whole variable domain GAGVSQSPRYKVAKRGQDVALRCDPISGHVSLFWYQQALGQGPEFLTYFQNEAQLDKSGLPSDRFFAERPEGSVSTLKIQRTQQEDSAVYLCASSLGIREGLTEQFFGPGTRLTVL.

This rearrangement joins TRBV5-1 to TRBJ1-1. CDR3 size: 15 residues. Germline-derived CDR1 and CDR2 are SGHRS and YFSETQ. The CDR3 is CASSAARGMNTEAFF.

The chain joins TRBV11-1 to TRBJ1-1; as DNA is missing, the TRBD1 call by TCRdb cannot be tested. Germline lookup yields CDR1 SGHAT and CDR2 FQDESV (reference sequence). The CDR3 is made up of 16 amino acids. The CDR3 loop is CASSLFQGALITEAFF.

The chain carries TRBV12-3 or TRBV12-4 and TRBJ2-1. The CDR3 length is 13 residues. CDR3 sequence reads: CASSLDHYNEQFF.

This chain connects TRBV20-1 to TRBJ2-5; absent DNA, TCRdb's TRBD1 call cannot be checked. The length of the CDR3 is 13 residues. The germline CDR1 and CDR2 sequences are DFQATT and SNEGSKA (reference sequence). CDR3: CSARQGWQETQYF.

The V gene is TRBV6-1, the J gene TRBJ2-1; without DNA, the TCRdb call of TRBD2 cannot be checked. CDR1 is MNHNS, CDR2 SASEGT, per germline. The CDR3 has 15 residues. The CDR3 loop is CASSRRRGGYNEQFF.